These 30 T cell receptor beta chains were sequenced from one sample in a study of GPR56 and killer-like receptors on CD4 memory cells. TCRdb re-called the reads, yielding one record per CDR3 amino acid sequence without DNA. The listing contains about 3,000 distinct CDR3 sequences. Cells were FACS-enriched into one of five CD4+ populations defined by killer cell lectin-like receptor and GPR56 expression. Sequencing input: memory CD4+ T cells from blood. The receptors were gathered from a human donor in good health.

The genes are TRBV7-2 and TRBJ2-1; TCRdb gives TRBD2 as the D gene, but with no DNA this cannot be confirmed. Germline V gene data show CDR1 as SGHTA and CDR2 as FQGNSA. This CDR3 has 17 residues. This CDR3 reads CASSSKLAGGNYNEQFF.

V gene TRBV20-1 combines with J gene TRBJ2-7; TCRdb outputs TRBD1, but without DNA this stays unchecked. CDR3 size: 13 residues. Germline CDR1 is DFQATT and CDR2 is SNEGSKA (reference sequence). The CDR3 sequence: CSANRGGDYEQYF.

The chain is built from TRBV20-1 and TRBJ1-2; without DNA, the TCRdb call of TRBD1 cannot be checked. The CDR3 runs to 11 residues. Germline V lookup: CDR1 DFQATT, CDR2 SNEGSKA (reference sequence). The CDR3 protein is CSATEGGGSTF.

This chain connects TRBV9 to TRBJ2-5; TCRdb selects TRBD2, and the lack of DNA leaves this call unchecked. The CDR3 contains 14 residues. Germline CDR1 and CDR2: SGDLS and YYNGEE. The CDR3 sequence is CASSGGDLRETQYF. The full variable domain, rest sourced from reference TRBV9 and TRBJ2-5, is DSGVTQTPKHLITATGQRVTLRCSPRSGDLSVYWYQQSLDQGLQFLIQYYNGEERAKGNILERFSAQQFPDLHSELNLSSLELGDSALYFCASSGGDLRETQYFGPGTRLLVL.

The chain joins TRBV7-2 to TRBJ1-5; TCRdb lists TRBD1, though no DNA is available to test this call. The length of the CDR3 is 17 residues. CDR1 and CDR2 (germline): SGHTA, FQGNSA. CDR3 sequence reads: CASSSRSGTGGDQPQHF. The whole variable domain, filled in from reference TRBV7-2 and TRBJ1-5, reads GAGVSQSPSNKVTEKGKDVELRCDPISGHTALYWYRQSLGQGLEFLIYFQGNSAPDKSGLPSDRFSAERTGGSVSTLTIQRTQQEDSAVYLCASSSRSGTGGDQPQHFGDGTRLSIL.

The CDR3 is CASSSPWSGELFF. The J gene is TRBJ2-2, the V gene TRBV11-3; TCRdb gives TRBD1 as the D gene, but with no DNA this cannot be confirmed. CDR1 is SGHNT and CDR2 is YENEEA in the germline V gene. This CDR3 has 13 amino acids.

The CDR3 is CASIRVWVPGNTIYF. The V call is TRBV6-1, the J call TRBJ1-3. Germline loops: CDR1 MNHNS, CDR2 SASEGT. This CDR3 comprises 15 residues.

By frequency, this clonotype registers medium-sized. This chain connects TRBV6-5 to TRBJ2-2. The length of the CDR3 is 14 residues. The germline gives CDR1 MNHEY, CDR2 SVGAGI. The CDR3: CASSPMIVGGELFF.

This chain joins TRBV20-1 and TRBJ1-1. The CDR3 length is 15 residues. Germline CDR1 and CDR2: DFQATT and SNEGSKA (reference sequence). Here the CDR3 reads CSAPSRTRINTEAFF.

This rearrangement joins TRBV10-3 to TRBJ1-3. The CDR3 loop spans 12 amino acids. Germline CDR1 is ENHRY and CDR2 is SYGVKD. The CDR3 sequence: CAIKGSGNTIYF.

The rearrangement joins TRBV7-3 to TRBJ1-2; the D call from TCRdb, TRBD1, cannot be confirmed without DNA. There are 17 residues in the CDR3. CDR1 is SGHTA and CDR2 is FQGTGA in the germline V gene. The CDR3 reads CASSTDSGTGGFYGYTF.

J is TRBJ1-4 and V is TRBV12-3 or TRBV12-4; TCRdb proposes TRBD1, but this gene call is untestable without DNA. This CDR3 is 12 amino acids long. The CDR3 sequence is CASSRTDEKLFF.

By frequency, this clonotype registers medium-sized (0.01 to 0.1%). This chain uses TRBV19 with TRBJ1-6; as DNA is missing, the TRBD1 call by TCRdb cannot be tested. Per the germline V gene, CDR1 is LNHDA and CDR2 is SQIVND (reference sequence). The CDR3 consists of 13 residues. The CDR3: CASKQGASSPLHF.

The chain employs TRBV6-5 and TRBJ1-2; absent DNA, TCRdb's TRBD1 call cannot be checked. Germline V gives CDR1 MNHEY, CDR2 SVGAGI. The CDR3 is 16 amino acids. CDR3 loop: CASRQQGVTANYGYTF.

The chain employs TRBV6-5 and TRBJ2-1; TCRdb returns TRBD1, unconfirmable since there is no DNA. CDR3 length: 17 residues. In germline, CDR1 is MNHEY, CDR2 SVGAGI. CDR3 sequence reads: CASSQSGGSPRGGEQFF.

This clonotype ranks as medium-sized in terms of frequency. The rearrangement uses TRBV29-1 and TRBJ1-1; TCRdb returns TRBD1, unconfirmable since there is no DNA. The V gene's germline CDR1 is SQVTM and CDR2 ANQGSEA. The CDR3 loop spans 13 amino acids. The CDR3 sequence: CSVQAVPGSEAFF. Filled out from reference TRBV29-1 and TRBJ1-1, the complete variable domain reads SAVISQKPSRDICQRGTSLTIQCQVDSQVTMMFWYRQQPGQSLTLIATANQGSEATYESGFVIDKFPISRPNLTFSTLTVSNMSPEDSSIYLCSVQAVPGSEAFFGQGTRLTVV.

CDR3 sequence reads: CASSQGLPGRDTIYF. This rearrangement joins TRBV7-2 to TRBJ1-3; lacking DNA, the TRBD1 call made by TCRdb goes unchecked. The CDR3 sequence is 15 residues long. Germline values: CDR1 SGHTA, CDR2 FQGNSA.

CDR3: CASRRLAGGSSYNEQFF. The chain is built from TRBV12-3 or TRBV12-4 and TRBJ2-1; absent DNA, TCRdb's TRBD2 call cannot be checked. The CDR3 spans 17 residues.

Measured by frequency, this clonotype is medium-sized. CDR3 residues: CASRGDRGRETEAFF. The gene calls are TRBV19 and TRBJ1-1; with no DNA, the TCRdb D assignment of TRBD1 cannot be verified. This CDR3 has 15 residues. Germline values: CDR1 LNHDA, CDR2 SQIVND (reference sequence).

The chain joins TRBV7-3 to TRBJ2-5; TCRdb outputs TRBD1, but without DNA this stays unchecked. CDR3 length: 15 amino acids. CDR1 is SGHTA and CDR2 is FQGTGA in the germline V gene. CDR3 region: CASSRRGGPRETQYF.

This clonotype is deemed medium-sized by its frequency. Here the CDR3 reads CASSLVSRRGRETQYF. The rearrangement joins TRBV11-1 to TRBJ2-5; with no DNA, the TCRdb D assignment of TRBD1 cannot be verified. CDR1 and CDR2 from the germline V gene are SGHAT and FQDESV (reference sequence). CDR3 length equals 16 residues.

In terms of frequency, this clonotype is medium-sized. This chain connects TRBV19 to TRBJ1-5; the D call from TCRdb, TRBD1, cannot be confirmed without DNA. Germline V lookup: CDR1 LNHDA, CDR2 SQIVND (reference sequence). The CDR3 has 14 residues. Here the CDR3 reads CASTTDRGIQPQHF.

Judged by frequency, this clonotype is medium-sized. The chain recombines TRBV19 with TRBJ2-7; TCRdb reports TRBD2, a call that lacks DNA to check it against. Germline V gives CDR1 LNHDA, CDR2 SQIVND (reference sequence). CDR3 length: 13 amino acids. The chain's CDR3 is CASSTSGAYEQYF.

This chain connects TRBV14 to TRBJ1-6; the D call of TRBD1 rests on TCRdb alone, since no DNA is present to check it. This CDR3 has 14 residues. The V gene's germline CDR1 is SGHDN and CDR2 FVKESK. CDR3 in amino acids: CASSRRGFNSPLHF.

Its frequency marks this clonotype as medium-sized. The chain combines TRBV9 with TRBJ1-1; TCRdb selects TRBD1, and the lack of DNA leaves this call unchecked. CDR3 length: 14 amino acids. Germline CDR1 reads SGDLS; CDR2 reads YYNGEE. The CDR3 protein is CASSVRGKTTEAFF.

CDR3 residues: CASSESSGGAYEQYF. V usage is TRBV6-1 and J usage is TRBJ2-7; TCRdb's D call of TRBD2 is untestable without DNA. The CDR3 has 15 residues. Per the germline V gene, CDR1 is MNHNS and CDR2 is SASEGT.

The rearrangement links TRBV15 to TRBJ1-5; checking the TCRdb D call of TRBD1 is not possible without DNA. Germline V gives CDR1 LNHNV, CDR2 YYDKDF (reference sequence). The CDR3 consists of 15 residues. CDR3 loop: CATSRVGTGNQPQHF.

The chain recombines TRBV6-1 with TRBJ1-6; no DNA is available, so the TRBD1 call from TCRdb remains unchecked. The CDR3 is made up of 14 amino acids. Germline V CDR1 and CDR2: MNHNS, SASEGT. The CDR3 is CASGSGTANSPLHF.

Judged by frequency, this clonotype is medium-sized (0.01 to 0.1%). The V gene is TRBV6-2 or TRBV6-3, the J gene TRBJ2-7. The CDR3 consists of 15 residues. Germline V CDR1 and CDR2: MNHEY, SVGEGT. The CDR3 loop is CASSYDLGSVPFQYF.

This clonotype is medium-sized by frequency. The genes are TRBV5-6 and TRBJ2-3; there is no DNA to check the TCRdb D call of TRBD2. CDR3 size: 17 residues. The germline V gene has CDR1 SGHDT and CDR2 YYEEEE. CDR3 residues: CASSARFGRGGPNTQYF.